The present TCR beta chain was sequenced within a study of vaccination effects on CD4 cells after COVID-19. Study-level background: Each person got two doses of an mRNA SARS-CoV-2 vaccine, BNT162b2 or mRNA-1273.

After about 10 days in culture, the CD4+ T cells were isolated. Clones were sequenced by immunoSEQ multiplex PCR, and TCRdb holds only the in-frame ones, with some missing. Among around 60,000 clones listed, over 65% were seen once. Notes on this clone: Antigen: not known.

Source: CD4+ T cells from PBMCs cultured without peptide, taken before COVID-19 vaccination. This clonotype was obtained from a human donor who received a COVID-19 vaccine.

CDR3 loop: CATSRRGSGANVLTF. CDR3 nucleotide sequence: TGTGCCACCAGCAGAAGGGGGTCTGGGGCCAACGTCCTGACTTTC. The V and J genes are TRBV15 and TRBJ2-6; D perhaps matches TRBD1 (6 bases). This CDR3 contains 15 residues. Trimming shortened V by 2 bases and J by 1 base, and 6 bases separated the two germline ends. Per the germline V gene, CDR1 is LNHNV and CDR2 is YYDKDF (reference sequence). The entire variable domain, with the rest obtained from reference TRBV15 and TRBJ2-6, is as follows: DAMVIQNPRYQVTQFGKPVTLSCSQTLNHNVMYWYQQKSSQAPKLLFHYYDKDFNNEADTPDNFQSRRPNTSFCFLDIRSPGLGDTAMYLCATSRRGSGANVLTFGAGSRLTVL.